The 20 T cell receptor beta chains listed next were all sequenced from one sample in a study of CXCR3-negative and CXCR3-positive naive CD8 T cells. The authors made the TRB cDNA libraries by 5' RACE using UMI labels. TCRdb reanalyzed the 5' RACE reads and collapses them to one entry per CDR3 protein, without DNA. The sample data list around 41,000 distinct CDR3 sequences. Source material: memory CD8+ T cells from blood. These receptors originate from a human donor in good health. Some clones in this sample may be carry-over from other donors' samples.

The chain couples TRBV6-2 or TRBV6-3 to TRBJ2-3; no DNA is available, so the TRBD1 call from TCRdb remains unchecked. The germline V gene encodes CDR1 MNHEY and CDR2 SVGEGT. The CDR3 spans 15 residues. The CDR3 is CASSYSGGAADKQYF.

This chain links TRBV4-3 with TRBJ2-5; the D call of TRBD2 rests on TCRdb alone, since no DNA is present to check it. This CDR3 spans 15 amino acids. Per the germline V gene, CDR1 is LGHNA and CDR2 is YSLEER. The CDR3 sequence is CASSQRGWTKETQYF.

V and J are TRBV14 and TRBJ2-1; TCRdb indicates TRBD2, and absent DNA this call remains unverified. The CDR3 is made up of 15 amino acids. Germline V gives CDR1 SGHDN, CDR2 FVKESK. The CDR3 sequence is CASSRAGGPYNEQFF.

This chain joins TRBV25-1 and TRBJ2-3. The germline V gene encodes CDR1 MGHDK and CDR2 SYGVNS. This CDR3 comprises 14 residues. The CDR3 reads CASGWKTSTDTQYF.

CDR3 loop: CAISTTLADQETQYF. The chain is built from TRBV10-3 and TRBJ2-5; TCRdb's assignment of TRBD2 cannot be checked, as there is no DNA. The CDR3 spans 15 residues. CDR1 is ENHRY and CDR2 is SYGVKD in the germline V gene.

CDR3 loop: CSAANRDRAYTEAFF. This chain joins TRBV20-1 and TRBJ1-1; there is no DNA to check the TCRdb D call of TRBD1. Germline CDR1 and CDR2: DFQATT and SNEGSKA (reference sequence). This CDR3 comprises 15 residues.

V is TRBV7-6 and J is TRBJ2-7. This CDR3 spans 12 amino acids. Germline V gives CDR1 SGHVS, CDR2 FNYEAQ. The CDR3 loop reads CASSQIPYEQYF.

The chain joins TRBV28 to TRBJ2-7; TCRdb proposes TRBD1, but this gene call is untestable without DNA. The germline V gene encodes CDR1 MDHEN and CDR2 SYDVKM. The length of the CDR3 is 16 residues. The CDR3 here is CASSARDRGLSYEQYF.

This rearrangement joins TRBV19 to TRBJ2-1; without DNA, the TCRdb call of TRBD2 cannot be checked. The CDR3 length is 15 residues. Germline V CDR1 and CDR2: LNHDA, SQIVND (reference sequence). The CDR3 sequence: CASSPTSGGALEQFF.

The chain is built from TRBV7-6 and TRBJ2-5; the D call from TCRdb, TRBD1, cannot be confirmed without DNA. CDR1 and CDR2 (germline): SGHVS, FNYEAQ. The CDR3 runs 14 residues. CDR3 sequence reads: CASSSGGEVETQYF.

The V gene is TRBV14, the J gene TRBJ2-1; TCRdb names TRBD2, which stays unverified in the absence of DNA. This CDR3 comprises 15 residues. The germline V gene has CDR1 SGHDN and CDR2 FVKESK. CDR3 loop: CASSLIGSGGSEQFF.

This chain uses TRBV29-1 with TRBJ2-3; TCRdb picks TRBD2, but there is no DNA to check that call. This CDR3 has 16 amino acids. Germline V CDR1 and CDR2: SQVTM, ANQGSEA. This chain's CDR3 is CSVDSLAGGPTDTQYF.

The chain uses TRBV28 and TRBJ1-1. This CDR3 spans 14 amino acids. The germline CDR1 and CDR2 sequences are MDHEN and SYDVKM. This chain's CDR3 is CASSFSSVNTEAFF. Drawing the rest from reference TRBV28 and TRBJ1-1, the complete variable domain is DVKVTQSSRYLVKRTGEKVFLECVQDMDHENMFWYRQDPGLGLRLIYFSYDVKMKEKGDIPEGYSVSREKKERFSLILESASTNQTSMYLCASSFSSVNTEAFFGQGTRLTVV.

V usage is TRBV6-1 and J usage is TRBJ2-7; TCRdb's D gene call, TRBD1, goes unchecked for lack of DNA. Looked up from germline, CDR1 is MNHNS and CDR2 is SASEGT. The length of the CDR3 is 16 residues. The CDR3 here is CASSEGPGRYYHEQYF.

J is TRBJ1-1 and V is TRBV9; as DNA is missing, the TRBD1 call by TCRdb cannot be tested. This CDR3 contains 13 residues. Germline V lookup: CDR1 SGDLS, CDR2 YYNGEE. The CDR3 here is CASTRAANTEAFF.

This sequence joins TRBV7-3 and TRBJ2-5; checking the TCRdb D call of TRBD1 is not possible without DNA. This CDR3 contains 15 residues. Germline values: CDR1 SGHTA, CDR2 FQGTGA. The chain's CDR3 is CASSSLGQRGETQYF.

The chain carries TRBV4-1 and TRBJ2-7; TCRdb indicates TRBD2, and absent DNA this call remains unverified. Germline-derived CDR1 and CDR2 are MGHRA and YSYEKL. CDR3 length equals 14 residues. The CDR3 is CASSQVEGYYEQYF.

The CDR3 is CASSHPGAGNTDTQYF. The V gene is TRBV27, the J gene TRBJ2-3; TCRdb reports TRBD1, a call that lacks DNA to check it against. The germline CDR1 and CDR2 sequences are MNHEY and SMNVEV (reference sequence). The CDR3 extends over 16 amino acids.

The CDR3: CASSHDPGQTQGYTF. J is TRBJ1-2 and V is TRBV7-2; the TCRdb call, TRBD1, lacks DNA for checking. The CDR3 length is 15 residues. Germline V gene sequence: CDR1 SGHTA, CDR2 FQGNSA.

The chain couples TRBV7-8 to TRBJ1-1; TCRdb proposes TRBD1, but this gene call is untestable without DNA. Germline V lookup: CDR1 SGHVS, CDR2 FQNEAQ. The CDR3 is 17 amino acids. CDR3 in amino acids: CASSLPLSGTPNAEAFF.